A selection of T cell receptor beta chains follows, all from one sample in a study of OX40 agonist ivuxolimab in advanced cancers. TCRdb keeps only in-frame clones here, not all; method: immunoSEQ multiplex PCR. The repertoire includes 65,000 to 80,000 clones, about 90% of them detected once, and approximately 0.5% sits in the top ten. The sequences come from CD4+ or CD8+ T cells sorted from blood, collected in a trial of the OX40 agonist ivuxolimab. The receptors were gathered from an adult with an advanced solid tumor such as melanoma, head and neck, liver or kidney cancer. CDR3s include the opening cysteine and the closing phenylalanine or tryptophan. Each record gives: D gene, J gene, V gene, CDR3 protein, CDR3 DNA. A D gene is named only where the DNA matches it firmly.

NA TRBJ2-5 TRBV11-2 CASSLDETQYF TGTGCCAGCAGCTTAGATGAGACCCAGTACTTC
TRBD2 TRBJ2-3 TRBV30 CAWSPASGARYTQYF TGTGCCTGGAGTCCCGCTAGCGGGGCACGGTATACGCAGTATTTT
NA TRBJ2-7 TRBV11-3 CASRGSGTAHYEQYF TGTGCCAGCAGAGGATCCGGGACCGCACACTACGAGCAGTACTTC
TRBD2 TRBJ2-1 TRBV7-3 CASSLRDYSNNEQFF TGTGCCAGCAGCTTAAGGGACTATTCCAACAATGAGCAGTTCTTC
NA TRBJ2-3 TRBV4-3 CASSQDGIEGTDTQYF TGCGCCAGCAGCCAAGATGGCATAGAAGGCACAGATACGCAGTATTTT
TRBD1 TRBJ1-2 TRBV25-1 CASSPIGRQGGSYGYTF TGTGCCAGCAGTCCAATTGGGAGACAGGGTGGGAGCTATGGCTACACCTTC
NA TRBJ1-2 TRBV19 CASSSGADYGYTF TGTGCCAGTAGTAGTGGCGCGGACTATGGCTACACCTTC
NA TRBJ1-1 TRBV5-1 CASSLASTVQNTEAFF TGCGCCAGCAGCTTGGCCTCAACAGTGCAGAACACTGAAGCTTTCTTT
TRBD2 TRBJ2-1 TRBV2 CASSFSGRQYNEQFF TGTGCCAGCAGTTTTAGCGGGAGGCAATACAATGAGCAGTTCTTC
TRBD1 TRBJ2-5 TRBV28 CASTRDRSRQETQYF TGTGCCAGCACCCGGGACAGGTCGCGCCAAGAGACCCAGTACTTC
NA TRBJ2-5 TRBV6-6 CASSRELGQETQYF TGTGCCAGCAGTCGGGAGTTAGGGCAAGAGACCCAGTACTTC
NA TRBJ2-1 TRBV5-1 CASSTQGSHNEQFF TGCGCCAGCAGCACCCAGGGGAGCCACAATGAGCAGTTCTTC
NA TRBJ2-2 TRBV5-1 CASSLDLGGSGELFF TGCGCCAGCAGCTTGGATCTGGGTGGATCCGGGGAGCTGTTTTTT
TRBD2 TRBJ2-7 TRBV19 CASSSGAGLAGGGDEQYF TGTGCCAGTAGTTCCGGAGCGGGACTAGCGGGAGGAGGGGACGAGCAGTACTTC
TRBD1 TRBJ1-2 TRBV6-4 CASSKLTGARYGYTF TGTGCCAGCAGTAAGTTGACAGGGGCTCGCTATGGCTACACCTTC
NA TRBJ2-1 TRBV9 CASSSERAPYNEQFF TGTGCCAGCAGCTCCGAGCGGGCGCCCTACAATGAGCAGTTCTTC
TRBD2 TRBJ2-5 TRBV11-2 CASSLTLAVQETQYF TGTGCCAGCAGCTTAACACTAGCGGTACAAGAGACCCAGTACTTC
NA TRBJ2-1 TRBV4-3 CASSQVFGDGYNEQFF TGCGCCAGCAGCCAAGTGTTTGGTGACGGCTACAATGAGCAGTTCTTC
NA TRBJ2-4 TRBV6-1 CASSELGQDPSIQYF TGTGCCAGCAGTGAACTTGGGCAGGACCCGAGCATTCAGTACTTC
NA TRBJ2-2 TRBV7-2 CASSPDGHTGELFF TGTGCCAGCAGTCCCGACGGACACACCGGGGAGCTGTTTTTT
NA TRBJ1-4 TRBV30 CAWTPPGRANEKLFF TGTGCCTGGACCCCCCCAGGCAGGGCTAATGAAAAACTGTTTTTT
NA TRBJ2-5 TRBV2 CATRGAGQETQYF TGTGCCACAAGGGGCGCGGGACAAGAGACCCAGTACTTC
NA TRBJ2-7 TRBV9 CASSGTLQGGLIRHEQYF TGTGCCAGCAGCGGAACTCTCCAGGGGGGCCTTATTCGCCACGAGCAGTACTTC
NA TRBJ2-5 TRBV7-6 CASSPTETQETQYF TGTGCCAGCAGCCCAACAGAGACCCAAGAGACCCAGTACTTC
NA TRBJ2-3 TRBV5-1 CASSHQGARTDTQYF TGCGCCAGCAGCCACCAAGGGGCCCGCACAGATACGCAGTATTTT
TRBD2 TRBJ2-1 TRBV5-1 CASSTTSGRAVEQFF TGCGCCAGCAGCACGACTAGCGGGAGGGCCGTTGAGCAGTTCTTC
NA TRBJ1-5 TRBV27 CASSFHRDGNQPQHF TGTGCCAGCAGTTTCCACAGGGATGGGAATCAGCCCCAGCATTTT
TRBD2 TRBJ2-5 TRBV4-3 CASSQDHGGVETQYF TGCGCCAGCAGCCAAGATCACGGGGGGGTGGAGACCCAGTACTTC